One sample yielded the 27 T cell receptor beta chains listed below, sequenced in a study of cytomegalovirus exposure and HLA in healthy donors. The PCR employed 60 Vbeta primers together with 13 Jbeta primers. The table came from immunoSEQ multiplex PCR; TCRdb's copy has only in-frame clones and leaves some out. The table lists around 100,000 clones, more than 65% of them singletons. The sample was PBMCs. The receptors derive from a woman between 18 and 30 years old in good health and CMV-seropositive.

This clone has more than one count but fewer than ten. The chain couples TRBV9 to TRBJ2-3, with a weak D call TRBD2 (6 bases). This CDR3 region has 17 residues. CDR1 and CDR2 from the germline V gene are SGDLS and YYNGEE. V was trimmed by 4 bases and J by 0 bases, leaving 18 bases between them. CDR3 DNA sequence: TGTGCCAGCAGCAAGACACAGGCGGGACGAAGCACAGATACGCAGTATTTT. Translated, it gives CASSKTQAGRSTDTQYF.

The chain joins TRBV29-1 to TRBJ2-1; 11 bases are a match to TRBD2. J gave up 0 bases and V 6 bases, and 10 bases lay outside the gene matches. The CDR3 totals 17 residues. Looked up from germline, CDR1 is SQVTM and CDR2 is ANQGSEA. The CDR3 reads CSVKVGTSGRSYNEQFF. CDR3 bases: TGCAGCGTGAAGGTAGGGACTAGCGGACGCTCCTACAATGAGCAGTTCTTC.

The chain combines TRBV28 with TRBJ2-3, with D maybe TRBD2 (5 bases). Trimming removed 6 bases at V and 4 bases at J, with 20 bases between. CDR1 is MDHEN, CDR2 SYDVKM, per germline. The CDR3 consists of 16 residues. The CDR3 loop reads CASRPTLAGGADTQYF. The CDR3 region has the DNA TGTGCCAGCAGACCGACCTTAGCTGGAGGCGCAGATACGCAGTATTTT.

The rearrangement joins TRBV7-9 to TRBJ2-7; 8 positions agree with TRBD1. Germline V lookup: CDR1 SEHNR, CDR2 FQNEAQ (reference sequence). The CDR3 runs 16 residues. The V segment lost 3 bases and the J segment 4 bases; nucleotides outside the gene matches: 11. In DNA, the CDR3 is TGTGCCAGCAGCTTTCCTCAGGGGGCTCTTGTTTACGAGCAGTACTTC. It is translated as CASSFPQGALVYEQYF.

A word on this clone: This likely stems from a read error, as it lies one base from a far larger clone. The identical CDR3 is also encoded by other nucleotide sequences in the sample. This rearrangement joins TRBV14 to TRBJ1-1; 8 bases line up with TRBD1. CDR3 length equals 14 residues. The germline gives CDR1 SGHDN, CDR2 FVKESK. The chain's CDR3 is CASSQVRGLAEAFF. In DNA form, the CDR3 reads TGTGCTAGCAGCCAAGTCAGGGGGCTCGCTGAAGCTTTCTTT.

This CDR3 reads CASSPQGSGANVLTF. As DNA, the CDR3 is TGTGCCAGCAGCCCACAGGGTTCTGGGGCCAACGTCCTGACTTTC. This chain uses TRBV7-2 with TRBJ2-6; D may be TRBD1 (6 bases). Trimming took off 5 bases at V and 1 base at J, with 9 bases between the two ends. The CDR3 spans 15 residues. Germline V gene sequence: CDR1 SGHTA, CDR2 FQGNSA.

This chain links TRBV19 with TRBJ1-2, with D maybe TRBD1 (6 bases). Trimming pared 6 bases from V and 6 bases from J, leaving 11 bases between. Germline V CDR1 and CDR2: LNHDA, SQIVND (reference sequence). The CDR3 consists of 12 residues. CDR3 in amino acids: CASRSQGHGYTF. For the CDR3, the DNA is TGTGCCAGTAGGTCACAGGGCCATGGCTACACCTTC.

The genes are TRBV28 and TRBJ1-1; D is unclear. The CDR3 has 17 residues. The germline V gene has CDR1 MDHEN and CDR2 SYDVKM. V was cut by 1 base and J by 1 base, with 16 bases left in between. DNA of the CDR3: TGTGCCAGCAGTTTATATTTTCCTGCGGGAACGAACACTGAAGCTTTCTTT. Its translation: CASSLYFPAGTNTEAFF.

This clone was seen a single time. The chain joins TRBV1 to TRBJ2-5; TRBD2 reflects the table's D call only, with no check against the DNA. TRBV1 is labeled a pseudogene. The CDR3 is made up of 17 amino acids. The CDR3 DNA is TGCACCAGCAGCCAAGACGTAGGTCGGGGGGGATCGGAGACCCAGTACTTC. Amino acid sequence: CTSSQDVGRGGSETQYF.

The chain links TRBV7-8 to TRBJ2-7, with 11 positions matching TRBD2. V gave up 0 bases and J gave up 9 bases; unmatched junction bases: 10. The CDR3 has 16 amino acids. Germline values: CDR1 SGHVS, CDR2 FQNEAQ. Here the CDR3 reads CASSLALGLAVGGQYF. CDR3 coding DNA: TGTGCCAGCAGCTTAGCGTTGGGACTAGCGGTCGGAGGGCAGTACTTC. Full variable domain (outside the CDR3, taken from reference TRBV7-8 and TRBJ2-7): GAGVSQSPRYKVAKRGQDVALRCDPISGHVSLFWYQQALGQGPEFLTYFQNEAQLDKSGLPSDRFFAERPEGSVSTLKIQRTQQEDSAVYLCASSLALGLAVGGQYFGPGTRLTVT.

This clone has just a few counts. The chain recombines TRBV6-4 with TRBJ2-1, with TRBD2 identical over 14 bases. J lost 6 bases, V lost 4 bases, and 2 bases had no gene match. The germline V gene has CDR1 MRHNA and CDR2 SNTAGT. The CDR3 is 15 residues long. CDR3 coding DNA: TGTGCCAGCAGTGGACTAGCGGGGGGGGCCAATGAGCAGTTCTTC. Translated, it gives CASSGLAGGANEQFF.

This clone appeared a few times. The CDR3 spells CSVEQSQGTEAFF. The CDR3 DNA reads TGCAGCGTTGAGCAATCCCAGGGGACTGAAGCTTTCTTT. This rearrangement joins TRBV29-1 to TRBJ1-1; weak D call: TRBD1 (6 bases). Trimming took 3 bases from V and 5 from J, leaving 13 bases between them. There are 13 residues in the CDR3. CDR1 and CDR2 from the germline V gene are SQVTM and ANQGSEA.

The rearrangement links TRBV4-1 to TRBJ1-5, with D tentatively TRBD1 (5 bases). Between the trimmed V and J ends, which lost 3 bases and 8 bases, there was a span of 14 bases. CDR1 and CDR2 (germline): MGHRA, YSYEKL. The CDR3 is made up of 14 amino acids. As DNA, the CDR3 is TGCGCCAGCAGCCACCCAGGGAGGGTGGAGCCCCAGCATTTT. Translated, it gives CASSHPGRVEPQHF.

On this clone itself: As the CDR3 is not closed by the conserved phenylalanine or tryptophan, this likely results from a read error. This CDR3 is CAWSGTGTFYEQYL. The CDR3 DNA follows: TGTGCCTGGTCCGGGACAGGGACGTTCTACGAGCAGTACCTC. The genes are TRBV30 and TRBJ2-7; TRBD1 matches 9 bases. Unmatched junction bases numbered 8, after V lost 5 bases and J lost 3 bases. Germline V lookup: CDR1 GTSNPN, CDR2 SVGIG (reference sequence). The length of the CDR3 is 14 residues.

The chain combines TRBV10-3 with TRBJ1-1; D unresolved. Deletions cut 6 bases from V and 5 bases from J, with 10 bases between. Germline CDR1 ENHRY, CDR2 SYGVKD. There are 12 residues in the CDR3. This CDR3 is CAIRGRETEAFF. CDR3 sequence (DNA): TGTGCCATCAGGGGGAGGGAGACTGAAGCTTTCTTT.

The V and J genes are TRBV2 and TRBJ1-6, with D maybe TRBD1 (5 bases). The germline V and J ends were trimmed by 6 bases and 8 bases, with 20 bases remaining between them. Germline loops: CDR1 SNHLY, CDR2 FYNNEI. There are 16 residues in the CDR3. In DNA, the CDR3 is TGTGCCAGCAGAGTTCCCTTACAGGATAGTGATTCACCCCTCCACTTT. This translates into CASRVPLQDSDSPLHF.

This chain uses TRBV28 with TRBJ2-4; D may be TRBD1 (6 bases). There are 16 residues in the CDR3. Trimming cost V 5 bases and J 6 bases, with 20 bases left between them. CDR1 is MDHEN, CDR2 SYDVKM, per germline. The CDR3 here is CASSKATGKNGNIQYF. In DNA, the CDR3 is TGTGCCAGCAGTAAGGCTACAGGGAAGAATGGAAACATTCAGTACTTC.

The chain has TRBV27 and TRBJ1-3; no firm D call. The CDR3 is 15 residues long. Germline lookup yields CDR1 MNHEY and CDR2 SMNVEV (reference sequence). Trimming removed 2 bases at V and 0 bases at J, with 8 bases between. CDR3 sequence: CASSLGEISGNTIYF. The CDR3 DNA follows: TGTGCCAGCAGTTTAGGGGAGATCTCTGGAAACACCATATATTTT.

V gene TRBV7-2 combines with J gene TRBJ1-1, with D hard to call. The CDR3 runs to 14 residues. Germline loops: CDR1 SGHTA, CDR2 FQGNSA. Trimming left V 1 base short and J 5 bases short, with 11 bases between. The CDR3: CASSLDGSGTEAFF. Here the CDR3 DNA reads TGTGCCAGCAGCTTAGACGGGTCTGGAACTGAAGCTTTCTTT.

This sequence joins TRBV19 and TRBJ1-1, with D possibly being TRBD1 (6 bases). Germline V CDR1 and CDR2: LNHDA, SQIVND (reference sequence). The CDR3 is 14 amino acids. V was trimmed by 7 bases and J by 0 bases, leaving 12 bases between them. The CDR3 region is CASTLTGMNTEAFF. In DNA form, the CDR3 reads TGTGCCAGTACCCTTACAGGGATGAACACTGAAGCTTTCTTT.

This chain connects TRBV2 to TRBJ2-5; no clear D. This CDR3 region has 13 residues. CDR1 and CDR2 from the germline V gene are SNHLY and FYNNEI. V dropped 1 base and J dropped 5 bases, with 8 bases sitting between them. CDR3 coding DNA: TGTGCCAGCAGTGAAGGTCTGTTGGAGACCCAGTACTTC. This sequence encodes CASSEGLLETQYF. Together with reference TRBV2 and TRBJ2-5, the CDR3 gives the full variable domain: EPEVTQTPSHQVTQMGQEVILRCVPISNHLYFYWYRQILGQKVEFLVSFYNNEISEKSEIFDDQFSVERPDGSNFTLKIRSTKLEDSAMYFCASSEGLLETQYFGPGTRLLVL.

The CDR3 protein is CASSVEIAGDNEQFF. In nucleotides, the CDR3 is TGTGCCAGCAGCGTAGAGATCGCAGGGGACAATGAGCAGTTCTTC. The chain recombines TRBV9 with TRBJ2-1; D is possibly TRBD1 (6 bases). CDR3 size: 15 residues. Trimming removed 0 bases at V and 5 bases at J, with 12 bases between. Germline lookup yields CDR1 SGDLS and CDR2 YYNGEE.

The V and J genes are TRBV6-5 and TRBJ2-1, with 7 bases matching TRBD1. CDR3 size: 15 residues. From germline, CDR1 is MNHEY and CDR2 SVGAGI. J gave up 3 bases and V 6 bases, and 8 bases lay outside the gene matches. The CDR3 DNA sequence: TGTGCCAGCAGAAGAGGGGGCGCGCTCTACAATGAGCAGTTCTTC. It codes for CASRRGGALYNEQFF.

The CDR3 nucleotides read TGTGCCAGCTCACCACCCAGTCGGGAAGAGACCCAGTACTTC. As protein: CASSPPSREETQYF. The rearrangement links TRBV18 to TRBJ2-5; D is unresolved. V dropped 0 bases and J dropped 3 bases, with 8 bases sitting between them. The germline V gene has CDR1 KGHSH and CDR2 LQKENI. The length of the CDR3 is 14 residues.

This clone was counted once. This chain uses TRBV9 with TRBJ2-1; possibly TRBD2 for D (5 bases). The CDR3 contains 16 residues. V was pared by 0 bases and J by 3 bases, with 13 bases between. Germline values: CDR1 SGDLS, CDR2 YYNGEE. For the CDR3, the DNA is TGTGCCAGCAGCGTAGAAGCGGAGCTCTACTACAATGAGCAGTTCTTC. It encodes CASSVEAELYYNEQFF.

Written as DNA, the CDR3 is TGTGCCAGCGACTCCGGGACAAGCTATGGCTACACCTTC. It codes for CASDSGTSYGYTF. The rearrangement uses TRBV19 and TRBJ1-2; D is possibly TRBD1 (6 bases). The CDR3 is 13 residues long. V lost 9 bases and J lost 4, with 15 bases in between. The V gene's germline CDR1 is LNHDA and CDR2 SQIVND (reference sequence).

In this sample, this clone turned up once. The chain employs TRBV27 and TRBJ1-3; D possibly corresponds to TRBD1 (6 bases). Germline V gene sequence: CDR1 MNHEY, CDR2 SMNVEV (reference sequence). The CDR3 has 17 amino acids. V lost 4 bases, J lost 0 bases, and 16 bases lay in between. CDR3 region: CASSSLALQGSGNTIYF. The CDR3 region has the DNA TGTGCCAGCAGTTCCCTTGCCCTACAGGGCTCTGGAAACACCATATATTTT.